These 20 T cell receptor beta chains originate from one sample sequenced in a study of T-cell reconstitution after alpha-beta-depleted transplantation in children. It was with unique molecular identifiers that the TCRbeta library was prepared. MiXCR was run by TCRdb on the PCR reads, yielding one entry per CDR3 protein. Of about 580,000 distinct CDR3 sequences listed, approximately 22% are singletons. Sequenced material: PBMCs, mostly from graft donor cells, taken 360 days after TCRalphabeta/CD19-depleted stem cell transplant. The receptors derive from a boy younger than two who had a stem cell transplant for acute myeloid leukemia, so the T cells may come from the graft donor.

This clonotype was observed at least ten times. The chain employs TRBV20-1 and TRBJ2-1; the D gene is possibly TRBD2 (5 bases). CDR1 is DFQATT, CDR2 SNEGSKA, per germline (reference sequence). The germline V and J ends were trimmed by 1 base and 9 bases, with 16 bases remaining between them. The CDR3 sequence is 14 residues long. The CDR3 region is CSARVGSGPPEQFF. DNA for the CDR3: TGCAGTGCTAGAGTGGGGAGCGGACCTCCTGAGCAGTTCTTC.

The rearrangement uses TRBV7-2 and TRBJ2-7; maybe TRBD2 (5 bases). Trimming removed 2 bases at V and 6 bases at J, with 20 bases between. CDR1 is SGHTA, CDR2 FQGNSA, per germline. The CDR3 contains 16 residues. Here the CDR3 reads CASSLRSRSVATEQYF. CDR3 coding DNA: TGTGCCAGCAGCTTAAGGTCCCGTAGCGTGGCGACCGAGCAGTACTTC. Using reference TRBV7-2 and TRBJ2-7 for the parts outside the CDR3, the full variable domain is GAGVSQSPSNKVTEKGKDVELRCDPISGHTALYWYRQSLGQGLEFLIYFQGNSAPDKSGLPSDRFSAERTGGSVSTLTIQRTQQEDSAVYLCASSLRSRSVATEQYFGPGTRLTVT.

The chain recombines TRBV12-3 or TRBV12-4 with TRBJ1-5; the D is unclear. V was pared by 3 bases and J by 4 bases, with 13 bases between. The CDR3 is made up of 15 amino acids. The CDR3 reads CASSLAMAGNQPQHF. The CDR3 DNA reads TGTGCCAGCAGTTTGGCTATGGCAGGTAATCAGCCCCAGCATTTT.

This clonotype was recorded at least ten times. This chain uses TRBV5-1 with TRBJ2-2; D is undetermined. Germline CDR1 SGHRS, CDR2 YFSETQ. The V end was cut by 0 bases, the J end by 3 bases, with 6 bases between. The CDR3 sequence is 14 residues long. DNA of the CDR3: TGCGCCAGCAGCTTGGCGCGCGACACCGGGGAGCTGTTTTTT. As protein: CASSLARDTGELFF.

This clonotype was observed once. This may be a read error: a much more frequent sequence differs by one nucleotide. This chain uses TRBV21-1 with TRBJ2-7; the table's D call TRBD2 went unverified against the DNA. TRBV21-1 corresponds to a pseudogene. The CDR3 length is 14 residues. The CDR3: CASSVSGGGYEQYV. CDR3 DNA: TGTGCCAGCAGCGTATCAGGTGGAGGGTACGAGCAGTACGTC.

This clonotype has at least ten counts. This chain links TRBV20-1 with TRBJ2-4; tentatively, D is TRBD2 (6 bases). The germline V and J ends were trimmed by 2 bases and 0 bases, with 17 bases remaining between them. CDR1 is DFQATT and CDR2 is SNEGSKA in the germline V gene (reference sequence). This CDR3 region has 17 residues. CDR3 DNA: TGCAGTGCTAGACTCGCGGGGATAAACCTAGCCAAAAACATTCAGTACTTC. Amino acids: CSARLAGINLAKNIQYF.

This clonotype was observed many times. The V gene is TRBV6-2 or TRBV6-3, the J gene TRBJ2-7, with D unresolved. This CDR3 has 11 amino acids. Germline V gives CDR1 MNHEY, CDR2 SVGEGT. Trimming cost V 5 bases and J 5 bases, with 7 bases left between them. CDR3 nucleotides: TGTGCCAGCAGTCTTTACGACGAGCAGTACTTC. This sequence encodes CASSLYDEQYF.

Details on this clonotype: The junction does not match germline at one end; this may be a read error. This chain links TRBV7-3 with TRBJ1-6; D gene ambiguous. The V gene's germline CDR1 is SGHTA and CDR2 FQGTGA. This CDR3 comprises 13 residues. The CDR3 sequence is CASSANYNSPLYF. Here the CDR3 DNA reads TGTGCCAGCAGCGCTAACTATAATTCACCCCTCTACTTT.

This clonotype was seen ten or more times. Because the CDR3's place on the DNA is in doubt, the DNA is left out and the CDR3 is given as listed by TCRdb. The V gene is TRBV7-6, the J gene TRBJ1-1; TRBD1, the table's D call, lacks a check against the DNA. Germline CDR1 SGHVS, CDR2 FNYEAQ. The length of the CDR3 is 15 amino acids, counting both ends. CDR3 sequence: CASSFGAGMNTEAFF.

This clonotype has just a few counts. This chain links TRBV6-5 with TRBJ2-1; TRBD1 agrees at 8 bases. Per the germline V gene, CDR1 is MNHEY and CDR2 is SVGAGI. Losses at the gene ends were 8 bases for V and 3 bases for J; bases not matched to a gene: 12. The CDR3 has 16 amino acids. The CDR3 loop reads CASSKDRGFFYNEQFF. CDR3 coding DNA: TGTGCCAGCTCGAAAGACAGGGGTTTCTTCTACAATGAGCAGTTCTTC.

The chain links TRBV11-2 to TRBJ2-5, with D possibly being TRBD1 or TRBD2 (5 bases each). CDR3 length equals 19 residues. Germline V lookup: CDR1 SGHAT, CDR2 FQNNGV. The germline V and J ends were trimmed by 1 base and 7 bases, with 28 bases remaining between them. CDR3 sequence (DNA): TGTGCCAGCAGCTTAGGGATCGGATTTGAAGGGGCCCTCGGAGGGACCCAGTACTTC. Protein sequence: CASSLGIGFEGALGGTQYF. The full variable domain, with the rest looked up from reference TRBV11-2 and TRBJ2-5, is EAGVAQSPRYKIIEKRQSVAFWCNPISGHATLYWYQQILGQGPKLLIQFQNNGVVDDSQLPKDRFSAERLKGVDSTLKIQPAKLEDSAVYLCASSLGIGFEGALGGTQYFGPGTRLLVL.

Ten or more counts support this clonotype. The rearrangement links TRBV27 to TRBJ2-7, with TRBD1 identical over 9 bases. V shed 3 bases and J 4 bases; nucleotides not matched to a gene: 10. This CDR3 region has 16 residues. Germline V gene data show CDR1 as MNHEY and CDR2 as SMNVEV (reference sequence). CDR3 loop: CASSFSPTGGIYEQYF. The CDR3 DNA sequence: TGTGCCAGCAGTTTTTCCCCGACAGGGGGAATTTACGAGCAGTACTTC.

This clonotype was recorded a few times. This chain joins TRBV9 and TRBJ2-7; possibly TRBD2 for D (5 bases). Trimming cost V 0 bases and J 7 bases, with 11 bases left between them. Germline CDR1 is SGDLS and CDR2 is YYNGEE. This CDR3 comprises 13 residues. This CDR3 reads CASSVVPGKEQYF. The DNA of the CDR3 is TGTGCCAGCAGCGTAGTCCCCGGGAAGGAGCAGTACTTC.

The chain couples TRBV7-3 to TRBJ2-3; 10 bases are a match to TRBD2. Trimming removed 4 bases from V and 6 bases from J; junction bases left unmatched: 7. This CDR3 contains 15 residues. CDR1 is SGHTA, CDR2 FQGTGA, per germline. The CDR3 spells CASSSLAGVRDTQYF. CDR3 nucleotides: TGTGCCAGCAGCTCCCTAGCGGGGGTCCGCGATACGCAGTATTTT.

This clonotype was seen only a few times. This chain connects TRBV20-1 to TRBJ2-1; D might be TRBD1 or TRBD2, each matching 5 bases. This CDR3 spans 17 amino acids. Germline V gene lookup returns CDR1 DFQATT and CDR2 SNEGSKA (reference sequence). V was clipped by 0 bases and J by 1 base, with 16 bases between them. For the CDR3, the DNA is TGCAGTGCTAGAGATTCCCCGGGGACGCCGTCCTACAATGAGCAGTTCTTC. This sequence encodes CSARDSPGTPSYNEQFF.

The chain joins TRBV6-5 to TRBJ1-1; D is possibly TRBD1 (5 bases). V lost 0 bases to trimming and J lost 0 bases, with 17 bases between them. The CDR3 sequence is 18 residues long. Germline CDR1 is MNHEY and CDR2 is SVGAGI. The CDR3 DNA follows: TGTGCCAGCAGTTACTCCCCGGGGCAACGTCCCTTGAACACTGAAGCTTTCTTT. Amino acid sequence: CASSYSPGQRPLNTEAFF.

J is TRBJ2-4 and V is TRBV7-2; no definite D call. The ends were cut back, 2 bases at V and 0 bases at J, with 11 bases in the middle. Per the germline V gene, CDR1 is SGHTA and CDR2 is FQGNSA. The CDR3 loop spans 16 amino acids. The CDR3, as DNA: TGTGCCAGCAGCTTACACCATAACATAGCCAAAAACATTCAGTACTTC. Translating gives CASSLHHNIAKNIQYF.

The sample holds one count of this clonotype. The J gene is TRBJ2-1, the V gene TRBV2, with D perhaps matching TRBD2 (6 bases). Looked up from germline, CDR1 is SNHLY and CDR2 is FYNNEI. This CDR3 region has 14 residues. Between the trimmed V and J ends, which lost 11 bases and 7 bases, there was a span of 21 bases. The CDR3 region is CAGGFSYETNEQFF. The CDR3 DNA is TGTGCCGGGGGGTTCTCGTACGAGACGAATGAGCAGTTCTTC.

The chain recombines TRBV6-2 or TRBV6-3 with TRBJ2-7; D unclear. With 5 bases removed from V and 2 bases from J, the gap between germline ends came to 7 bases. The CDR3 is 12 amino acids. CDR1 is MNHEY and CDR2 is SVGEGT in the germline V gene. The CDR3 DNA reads TGTGCCAGCAGTCGAACAACCTACGAGCAGTACGTC. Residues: CASSRTTYEQYV.

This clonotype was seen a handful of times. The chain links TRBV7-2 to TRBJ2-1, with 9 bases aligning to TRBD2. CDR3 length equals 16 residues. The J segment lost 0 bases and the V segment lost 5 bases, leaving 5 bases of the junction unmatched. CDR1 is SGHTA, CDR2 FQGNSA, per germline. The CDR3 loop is CASSTLAGSSYNEQFF. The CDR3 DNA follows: TGTGCCAGCAGCACTCTAGCGGGGTCCTCCTACAATGAGCAGTTCTTC.